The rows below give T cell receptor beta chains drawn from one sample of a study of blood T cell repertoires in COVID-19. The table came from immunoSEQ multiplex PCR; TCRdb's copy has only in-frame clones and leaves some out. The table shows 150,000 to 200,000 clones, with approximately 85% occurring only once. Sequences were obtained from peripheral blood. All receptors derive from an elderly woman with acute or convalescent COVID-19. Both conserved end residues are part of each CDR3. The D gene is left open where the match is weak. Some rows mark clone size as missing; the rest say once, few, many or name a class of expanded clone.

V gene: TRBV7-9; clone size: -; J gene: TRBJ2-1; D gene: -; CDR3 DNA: TGTGCCAGCAGCTTCCGGGGAGGAGGTGTTGAGCAGTTCTTC; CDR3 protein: CASSFRGGGVEQFF
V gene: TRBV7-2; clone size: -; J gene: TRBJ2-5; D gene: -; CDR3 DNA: TGTGCCAGCAGCCGCCGGGTGGGGCCCGGCGAGACCCAGTACTTC; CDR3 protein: CASSRRVGPGETQYF
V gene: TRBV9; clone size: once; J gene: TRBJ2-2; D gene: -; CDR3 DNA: TGTGCCAGCAGCGTACGAGGGGGGAACACCGGGGAGCTGTTTTTT; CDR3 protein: CASSVRGGNTGELFF
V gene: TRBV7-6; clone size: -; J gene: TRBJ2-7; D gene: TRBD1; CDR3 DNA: TGTGCCAGCAGCTTAGGAATGGGACAGGGCTACGAGCAGTACTTC; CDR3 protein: CASSLGMGQGYEQYF
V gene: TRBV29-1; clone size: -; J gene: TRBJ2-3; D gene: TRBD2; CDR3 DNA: TGCAGCGTTGAAGAACCGGCGGGGGGCCCGGATACGCAGTATTTT; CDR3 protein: CSVEEPAGGPDTQYF
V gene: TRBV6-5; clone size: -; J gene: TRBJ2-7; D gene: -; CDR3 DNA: TGTGCCAGCTTGCGCCAGGGTGGATCCTACGAGCAGTACTTC; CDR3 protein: CASLRQGGSYEQYF
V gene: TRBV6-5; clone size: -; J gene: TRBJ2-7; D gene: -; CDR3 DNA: TGTGCCAGCAGATCAGGGGGGTCCTACGAGCAGTACTTC; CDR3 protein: CASRSGGSYEQYF
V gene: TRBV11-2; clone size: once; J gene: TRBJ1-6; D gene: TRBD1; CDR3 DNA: TGTGCCAGCAGCTTGTGGCAGGGGGCCTCACCCCTCCACTTT; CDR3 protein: CASSLWQGASPLHF
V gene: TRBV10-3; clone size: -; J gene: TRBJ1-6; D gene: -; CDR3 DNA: TGTGCCATCAGTGAGGACAGGTGGGATTCACCCCTCCACTTT; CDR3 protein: CAISEDRWDSPLHF
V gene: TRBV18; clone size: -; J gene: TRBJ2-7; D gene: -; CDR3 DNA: TGTGCCAGCTCACCAGGAAGGGGAAGGCTGTACTTC; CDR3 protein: CASSPGRGRLYF
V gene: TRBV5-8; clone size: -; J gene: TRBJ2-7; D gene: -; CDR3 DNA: TGTGCCAGCAGCGCCCAGTACAGGGTCTACGAGCAGTACTTC; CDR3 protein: CASSAQYRVYEQYF
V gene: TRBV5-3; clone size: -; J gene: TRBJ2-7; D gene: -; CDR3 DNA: TGTGCCAGAAGCTTGGGGCGGCAGGGGCCCTACGAGCAGTACTTC; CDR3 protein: CARSLGRQGPYEQYF
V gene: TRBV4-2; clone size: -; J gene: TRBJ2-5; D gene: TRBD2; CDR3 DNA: TGTGCCAGCAGCCCCATACTACTAGCGGGGCCCCCGGGGGGAGAGACCCAGTACTTC; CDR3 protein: CASSPILLAGPPGGETQYF
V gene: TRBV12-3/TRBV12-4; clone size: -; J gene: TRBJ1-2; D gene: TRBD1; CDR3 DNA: TGTGCCAGCAGTCCACAGGGGGGCTATGGCTACACCTTC; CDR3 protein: CASSPQGGYGYTF
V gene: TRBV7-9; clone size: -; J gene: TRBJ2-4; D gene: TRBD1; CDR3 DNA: TGTGCCAGCAGCCCAGGGACAGGGGGCCTAAACATTCAGTACTTC; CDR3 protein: CASSPGTGGLNIQYF
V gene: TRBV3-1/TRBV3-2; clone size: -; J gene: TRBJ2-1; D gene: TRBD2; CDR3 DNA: TGTGCCAGCAGCCAGCTTCCGGGACTAGCGGGAGGTAATGAGCAGTTCTTC; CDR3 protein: CASSQLPGLAGGNEQFF
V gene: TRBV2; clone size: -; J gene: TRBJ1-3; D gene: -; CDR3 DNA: TGTGCCAGCAGGGGGGACATCTCTGGAAACACCATATATTTT; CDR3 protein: CASRGDISGNTIYF
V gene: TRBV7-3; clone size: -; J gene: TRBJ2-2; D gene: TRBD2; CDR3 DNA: TGTGCCAGCAGCTCGTTAGCGGGGGCGAACACCGGGGAGCTGTTTTTT; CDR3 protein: CASSSLAGANTGELFF
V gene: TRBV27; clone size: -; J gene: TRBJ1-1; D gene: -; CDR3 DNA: TGTGCCAGCAGTCGGGCCACGGACAGTTTGAACACTGAAGCTTTCTTT; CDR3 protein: CASSRATDSLNTEAFF
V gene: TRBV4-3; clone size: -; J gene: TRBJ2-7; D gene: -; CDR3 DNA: TGCGCCAGCAGCCAAGATAGAGGTCTGGCCTACGAGCAGTACTTC; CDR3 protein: CASSQDRGLAYEQYF
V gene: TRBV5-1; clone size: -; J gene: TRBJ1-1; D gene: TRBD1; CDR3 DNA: TGCGCCAGCAGCACACAACCACGGACAGGGGCGAACACTGAAGCTTTCTTT; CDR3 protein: CASSTQPRTGANTEAFF
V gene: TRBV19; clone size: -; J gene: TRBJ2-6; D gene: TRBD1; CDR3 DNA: TGTGCCACCCTATCACAGGACAGGGGGTTATCTGGGGCCAACGTCCTGACTTTC; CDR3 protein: CATLSQDRGLSGANVLTF
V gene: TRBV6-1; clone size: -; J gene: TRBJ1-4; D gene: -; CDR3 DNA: TGTGCCAGCAGTGAAGTGGGGAGTAATGAAAAACTGTTTTTT; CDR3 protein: CASSEVGSNEKLFF
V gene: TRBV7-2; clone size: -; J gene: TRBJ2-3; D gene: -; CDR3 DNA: TGTGCCAGCAGCTCGTGGAGGGTTACCACAGATACGCAGTATTTT; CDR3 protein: CASSSWRVTTDTQYF
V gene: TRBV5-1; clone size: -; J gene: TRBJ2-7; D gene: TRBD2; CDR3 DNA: TGCGCCAGCAGCGCCGCTAGCGGCAGGGACGAGCAGTACTTC; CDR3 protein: CASSAASGRDEQYF
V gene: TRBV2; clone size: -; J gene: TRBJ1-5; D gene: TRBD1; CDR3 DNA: TGTGCCAGCAGGGAAAGGACAGGGGGCAATCAGCCCCAGCATTTT; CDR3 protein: CASRERTGGNQPQHF
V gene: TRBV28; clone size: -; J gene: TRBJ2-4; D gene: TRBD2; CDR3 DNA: TGTGCCAGCCACGGGGGGGCCAAAAACATTCAGTACTTC; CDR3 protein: CASHGGAKNIQYF
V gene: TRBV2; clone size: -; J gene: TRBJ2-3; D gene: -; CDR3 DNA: TGTGCCAGCATGAGAGATACGCAGTATTTT; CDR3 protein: CASMRDTQYF
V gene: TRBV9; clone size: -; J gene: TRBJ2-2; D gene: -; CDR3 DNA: TGTGCCAGCAGCTCAAGGGGGGGCTGGAACACCGGGGAGCTGTTTTTT; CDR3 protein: CASSSRGGWNTGELFF
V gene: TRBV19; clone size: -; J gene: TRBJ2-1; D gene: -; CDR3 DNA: TGTGCCAGTACCCCGGGGTACTACAATGAGCAGTTCTTC; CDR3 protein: CASTPGYYNEQFF
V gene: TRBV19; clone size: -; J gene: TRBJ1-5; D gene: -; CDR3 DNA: TGTGCCAGTAGTGGAGGGGACGATCAGCCCCAGCATTTT; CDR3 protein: CASSGGDDQPQHF
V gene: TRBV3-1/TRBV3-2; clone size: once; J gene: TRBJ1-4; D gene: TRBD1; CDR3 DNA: TGTGCCAGTCAACAGGGGATTAATGAAAAACTGTTTTTT; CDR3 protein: CASQQGINEKLFF
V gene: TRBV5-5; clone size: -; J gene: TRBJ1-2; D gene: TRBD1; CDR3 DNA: TGTGCCAGCAGCTGGGGCCGATCGGGACAGGGGTCTTTGGACTATGGCTACACCTTC; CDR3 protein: CASSWGRSGQGSLDYGYTF
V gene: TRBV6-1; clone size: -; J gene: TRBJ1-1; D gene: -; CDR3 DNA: TGTGCCAGCAGTGAAACCCGGCAGGGAGGAGCCATGAACACTGAAGCTTTCTTT; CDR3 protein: CASSETRQGGAMNTEAFF
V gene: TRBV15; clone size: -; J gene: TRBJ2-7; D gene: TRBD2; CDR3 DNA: TGTGCCACCAGCAGATCCGCCGGGGGGCGGGGGGGCTCCTACGAGCAGTACTTC; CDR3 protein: CATSRSAGGRGGSYEQYF
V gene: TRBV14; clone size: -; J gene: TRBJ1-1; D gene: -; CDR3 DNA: TGTGCCAGCAGCCAAGGTTTGAGCACTGAAGCTTTCTTT; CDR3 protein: CASSQGLSTEAFF
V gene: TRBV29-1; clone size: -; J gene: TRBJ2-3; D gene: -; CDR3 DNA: TGCAGCGTGTACAAGGGGGACACAGATACGCAGTATTTT; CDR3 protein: CSVYKGDTDTQYF
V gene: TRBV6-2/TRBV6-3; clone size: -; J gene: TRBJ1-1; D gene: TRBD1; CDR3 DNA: TGTGCCAGCAGCCTCCGGACAGGGAGGACTGAAGCTTTCTTT; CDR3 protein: CASSLRTGRTEAFF
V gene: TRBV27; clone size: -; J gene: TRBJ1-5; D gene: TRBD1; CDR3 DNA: TGTGCCAGCAGTTTCACAGGGGCCTATCAGCCCCAGCATTTT; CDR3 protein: CASSFTGAYQPQHF
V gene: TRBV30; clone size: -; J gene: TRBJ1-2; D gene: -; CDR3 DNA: TGTGCCTGGAGCGGACTCTCATATGGCTACACCTTC; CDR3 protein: CAWSGLSYGYTF
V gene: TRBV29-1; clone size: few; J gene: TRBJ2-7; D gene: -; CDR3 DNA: TGCAGCGCTGGGGACGGGGGCTACGAGCAGTACTTC; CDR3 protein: CSAGDGGYEQYF
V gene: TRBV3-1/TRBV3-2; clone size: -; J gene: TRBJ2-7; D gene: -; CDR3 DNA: TGTGCCAGCAGCCCCTCCTTGAGCTCCTACGAGCAGTACTTC; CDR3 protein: CASSPSLSSYEQYF
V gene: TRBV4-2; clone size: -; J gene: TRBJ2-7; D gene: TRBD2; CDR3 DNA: TGTGCCAGCAGCCAAGCTAGCGGGGGGGCCTCCTACGAGCAGTACTTC; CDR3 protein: CASSQASGGASYEQYF
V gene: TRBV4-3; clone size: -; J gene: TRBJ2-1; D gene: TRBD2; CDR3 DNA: TGCGCCAGCAGCCAAGATCCGCCTAGCGGGGCCTACAATGAGCAGTTCTTC; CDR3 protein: CASSQDPPSGAYNEQFF
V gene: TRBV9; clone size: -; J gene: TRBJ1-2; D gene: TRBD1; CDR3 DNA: TGTGCCAGCAGCGCACAGGGGTGGGGTGGCTACACCTTC; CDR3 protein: CASSAQGWGGYTF
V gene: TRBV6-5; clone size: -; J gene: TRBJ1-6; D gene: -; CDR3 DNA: TGTGCCAGCGCTGCCCCAGGGGTTCTCAGTTCACCCCTCCACTTT; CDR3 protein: CASAAPGVLSSPLHF
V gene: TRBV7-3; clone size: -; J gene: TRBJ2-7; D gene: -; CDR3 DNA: TGTGCCAGCAGCTTACCCCTTCGAGGGAGGAACTTC; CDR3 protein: CASSLPLRGRNF
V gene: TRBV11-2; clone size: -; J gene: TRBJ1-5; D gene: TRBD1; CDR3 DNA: TGTGCCAGCAGCGTCGCGACAGGGGATAATCAGCCCCAGCATTTT; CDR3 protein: CASSVATGDNQPQHF